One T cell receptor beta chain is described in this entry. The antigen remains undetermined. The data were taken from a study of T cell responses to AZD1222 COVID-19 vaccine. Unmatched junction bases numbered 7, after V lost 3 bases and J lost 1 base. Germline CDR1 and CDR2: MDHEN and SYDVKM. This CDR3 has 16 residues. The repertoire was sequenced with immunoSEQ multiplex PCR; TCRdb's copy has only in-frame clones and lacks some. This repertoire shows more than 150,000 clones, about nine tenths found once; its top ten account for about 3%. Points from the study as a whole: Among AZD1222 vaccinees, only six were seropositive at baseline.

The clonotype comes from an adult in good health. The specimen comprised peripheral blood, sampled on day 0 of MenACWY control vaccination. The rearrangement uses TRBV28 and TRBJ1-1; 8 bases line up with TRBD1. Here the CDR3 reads CASSLGTGLQNTEAFF. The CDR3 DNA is TGTGCCAGCAGTTTGGGGACAGGCCTTCAGAACACTGAAGCTTTCTTT.